The 26 T cell receptor beta chains reported below all come from one sample, sequenced in a study of regulatory T cells in long-lasting Graves disease. Arm-PCR of CDR3 regions and iRepertoire HTBI primers were the basis on which TCR beta libraries were built. A single record per CDR3 protein comes from TCRdb applying MiXCR to the multiplex PCR reads. The table records about 440,000 distinct CDR3 sequences, more than 13% of them present only once. The time point is: newly diagnosed GD, antithyroid drugs for less than 3 months. PBMC RNA served as the TCR library source. The data also belong to a second study, concerning T cells in Graves' hyperthyroidism and ophthalmopathy.

The sequenced sample was peripheral blood mononuclear cells (PBMCs), obtained at new diagnosis, from a patient treated with antithyroid drugs. The receptors were sampled from a woman aged 25 to 39 with Graves disease.

This clonotype was counted at least ten times. This chain uses TRBV19 with TRBJ1-5; 10 bases fit TRBD1. The CDR3 sequence is 14 residues long. V dropped 8 bases and J dropped 5; count of bases not matched to a gene: 6. CDR1 is LNHDA and CDR2 is SQIVND in the germline V gene (reference sequence). The CDR3 here is CASAGTGVYQPQHF. In nucleotides, the CDR3 is TGTGCCAGTGCCGGGACAGGGGTCTATCAGCCCCAGCATTTT.

The J gene is TRBJ2-1, the V gene TRBV20-1; TRBD2 matches 9 bases. CDR1 is DFQATT, CDR2 SNEGSKA, per germline (reference sequence). Trimming took 2 bases from V and 4 from J; bases not matched to a gene: 0. This CDR3 is 13 amino acids long. CDR3 sequence (DNA): TGCAGTGCTAGACTAGCGGGGTACAATGAGCAGTTCTTC. Its protein product is CSARLAGYNEQFF.

This clonotype has only a few counts. This chain uses TRBV20-1 with TRBJ1-3; D ambiguous. The CDR3 covers 12 residues. The V end was cut by 6 bases, the J end by 4 bases, with 10 bases between. CDR1 and CDR2 from the germline V gene are DFQATT and SNEGSKA (reference sequence). CDR3 region: CSAPRPGNTIYF. CDR3 in DNA: TGCAGTGCCCCCAGACCCGGAAACACCATATATTTT.

The rearrangement uses TRBV27 and TRBJ2-7, with 13 nucleotides matching TRBD2. V was pared by 5 bases and J by 5 bases, with 6 bases of the junction left unmatched. The V gene's germline CDR1 is MNHEY and CDR2 SMNVEV (reference sequence). The CDR3 is 15 amino acids. The CDR3 reads CASSPIGLAGDEQYF. The CDR3 DNA sequence: TGTGCCAGCAGTCCAATTGGACTAGCGGGAGACGAGCAGTACTTC.

Only a few counts were recorded for this clonotype. The chain is built from TRBV14 and TRBJ2-7, with D hard to call. Trimming removed 1 base from V and 6 bases from J, with 13 bases in between. Germline lookup yields CDR1 SGHDN and CDR2 FVKESK. The CDR3 contains 14 residues. The CDR3 DNA follows: TGTGCCAGCAGCCAAGTAGCTCTACCGGGCGAGCAGTACTTC. Its translation: CASSQVALPGEQYF.

A few counts support this clonotype. The chain couples TRBV5-4 to TRBJ2-1; the match to TRBD2 covers 9 bases. Unmatched junction bases numbered 4, after V lost 2 bases and J lost 7 bases. CDR3 length equals 14 residues. Germline values: CDR1 SGHNT, CDR2 YYREEE (reference sequence). CDR3 loop: CASSLLTSGNEQFF. For the CDR3, the DNA is TGTGCCAGCAGCTTACTAACTAGCGGGAATGAGCAGTTCTTC.

This clonotype appeared many times. The chain employs TRBV7-9 and TRBJ2-7; 9 bases are a match to TRBD2. V was pared by 5 bases and J by 2 bases, with 7 bases of the junction left unmatched. Looked up from germline, CDR1 is SEHNR and CDR2 is FQNEAQ (reference sequence). The CDR3 contains 15 residues. The CDR3 DNA is TGTGCCAGCAGCATCCTACTAGCGGGCCCCTACGAGCAGTACTTC. It is translated as CASSILLAGPYEQYF.

This clonotype was detected ten times or more. The V call is TRBV14, the J call TRBJ2-3; 10 bases are shared with TRBD2. The CDR3 is made up of 17 amino acids. V lost 3 bases to trimming and J lost 2 bases; unmatched junction nucleotides: 8. CDR1 and CDR2 from the germline V gene are SGHDN and FVKESK. CDR3 nucleotides: TGTGCCAGCAGCCACCTCACAGGACTAGCGGACACAGATACGCAGTATTTT. Its translation is CASSHLTGLADTDTQYF.

The table lists this clonotype with a few counts. This chain joins TRBV7-3 and TRBJ1-1, with a weak D call TRBD1 (6 bases). V lost 5 bases to trimming and J lost 4 bases, with 17 bases between them. The CDR3 sequence is 15 residues long. Germline CDR1 is SGHTA and CDR2 is FQGTGA. CDR3 protein: CASSGDRLDSTEAFF. For the CDR3, the DNA is TGTGCCAGCAGCGGCGACAGGCTTGACTCCACTGAAGCTTTCTTT. Full variable domain (rest looked up from reference TRBV7-3 and TRBJ1-1): GAGVSQTPSNKVTEKGKYVELRCDPISGHTALYWYRQSLGQGPEFLIYFQGTGAADDSGLPNDRFFAVRPEGSVSTLKIQRTERGDSAVYLCASSGDRLDSTEAFFGQGTRLTVV.

This clonotype was counted ten times or more. The genes are TRBV20-1 and TRBJ2-1; the match to TRBD1 covers 8 bases. This CDR3 spans 15 amino acids. Germline-derived CDR1 and CDR2 are DFQATT and SNEGSKA (reference sequence). Trimming at V came to 3 bases and at J to 7 bases, leaving 11 bases not matched to a gene. The CDR3 coding sequence is TGCAGTGCTAGTAATCCAGGGGGCTCTCAGAATGAGCAGTTCTTC. Translation: CSASNPGGSQNEQFF.

The sample holds many counts of this clonotype. V gene TRBV28 combines with J gene TRBJ1-1; D is unclear. From germline, CDR1 is MDHEN and CDR2 SYDVKM. Trimming left V 5 bases short and J 1 base short, with 20 bases between. This CDR3 is built from 17 residues. The CDR3 DNA reads TGTGCCAGCAGTACTGAGGAGGCCCTGAGTACGAACACTGAAGCTTTCTTT. Residues: CASSTEEALSTNTEAFF. Full variable domain (outside the CDR3, taken from reference TRBV28 and TRBJ1-1): DVKVTQSSRYLVKRTGEKVFLECVQDMDHENMFWYRQDPGLGLRLIYFSYDVKMKEKGDIPEGYSVSREKKERFSLILESASTNQTSMYLCASSTEEALSTNTEAFFGQGTRLTVV.

The chain employs TRBV11-2 and TRBJ2-1; 8 bases fit TRBD2. Germline V gives CDR1 SGHAT, CDR2 FQNNGV. Germline trimming cut 5 bases from V and 0 bases from J; bases unmatched to any gene: 6. The length of the CDR3 is 16 residues. The CDR3 loop is CASSRIAGPSYNEQFF. CDR3 bases: TGTGCCAGCAGCCGCATAGCGGGACCCTCCTACAATGAGCAGTTCTTC.

This clonotype was observed many times. The chain recombines TRBV11-2 with TRBJ2-1, with D tentatively TRBD2 (6 bases). Germline-derived CDR1 and CDR2 are SGHAT and FQNNGV. The V gene lost 4 bases and the J gene lost 15 bases, with 22 bases spanning the gap. This CDR3 has 14 amino acids. The CDR3 bases are TGTGCCAGCAGCTCAACGAACTTAGGCGGGACGCCGTTCTTC. Translated, it gives CASSSTNLGGTPFF.

This clonotype was detected many times. This chain joins TRBV12-3 or TRBV12-4 and TRBJ1-2, with 10 bases identical to TRBD1. J was trimmed by 7 bases and V by 7 bases; bases with no gene match: 9. The CDR3 is 14 amino acids. The CDR3 protein is CASTPGQGFSGYTF. As DNA, the CDR3 is TGTGCCAGCACCCCGGGACAGGGGTTTTCTGGCTACACCTTC.

This clonotype was seen more than once but under ten times. V is TRBV29-1 and J is TRBJ1-2; 9 bases match TRBD1. V was pared by 6 bases and J by 4 bases, with 12 bases of the junction left unmatched. Germline-derived CDR1 and CDR2 are SQVTM and ANQGSEA. This CDR3 has 15 amino acids. The CDR3 DNA reads as TGCAGCGTACTCCCCGGGACAGGGAACTTCTATGGCTACACCTTC. Its translation is CSVLPGTGNFYGYTF. The full variable domain, its missing parts supplied by reference TRBV29-1 and TRBJ1-2, is SAVISQKPSRDICQRGTSLTIQCQVDSQVTMMFWYRQQPGQSLTLIATANQGSEATYESGFVIDKFPISRPNLTFSTLTVSNMSPEDSSIYLCSVLPGTGNFYGYTFGSGTRLTVV.

J is TRBJ2-5 and V is TRBV14; weak D call: TRBD2 (7 bases). Trimming removed 3 bases at V and 1 base at J, with 18 bases between. Per germline, CDR1 SGHDN and CDR2 FVKESK. The CDR3 totals 17 residues. The CDR3 loop reads CASSQFGSGTFQETQYF. CDR3 DNA: TGTGCCAGCAGCCAGTTCGGGAGCGGGACATTCCAAGAGACCCAGTACTTC.

On this clonotype itself: This sequence may be a read error, since a much larger clone differs from it by one base. The rearrangement links TRBV11-2 to TRBJ2-5; a possible D gene is TRBD2 (6 bases). Germline V CDR1 and CDR2: SGHAT, FQNNGV. The V gene lost 4 bases and the J gene lost 5 bases, with 23 bases spanning the gap. The CDR3 is 17 residues long. For the CDR3, the DNA is TGTGCCAGCAGCTCCGTTCATAGCGGACCTAATGGGGAGACCCAGTACTTC. Its translation is CASSSVHSGPNGETQYF.

Details on this clonotype: At one end, the junction sequence differs from germline, possibly due to a read error. The rearrangement uses TRBV7-2 and TRBJ2-4; D not resolved. The CDR3 runs 15 residues. Germline V gives CDR1 SGHTA, CDR2 FQGNSA. CDR3 in DNA: TGTGCCAGCAGCTCGCCCCAATTAGCCAAAACCATTCAGTACTTC. This sequence encodes CASSSPQLAKTIQYF.

This clonotype was observed many times. CDR3 DNA: TGTGCCAGCAGGGTGGCGAACACTGAAGCTTTCTTT. Translation: CASRVANTEAFF. The rearrangement links TRBV12-3 or TRBV12-4 to TRBJ1-1; the D is unclear. V lost 6 bases and J 1 base, leaving 6 bases between the germline ends. This CDR3 region has 12 residues.

This clonotype was recorded a few times. The gene calls are TRBV25-1 and TRBJ1-4; no firm D call. The CDR3 extends over 16 amino acids. Trimming removed 1 base at V and 2 bases at J, with 11 bases between. Per the germline V gene, CDR1 is MGHDK and CDR2 is SYGVNS. The CDR3 region is CASSELGAGTNEKLFF. DNA of the CDR3: TGTGCCAGCAGTGAATTAGGTGCGGGGACTAATGAAAAACTGTTTTTT.

Many counts were recorded for this clonotype. The rearrangement joins TRBV24-1 to TRBJ1-2; D remains unclear. The CDR3 extends over 13 amino acids. CDR1 KGHDR and CDR2 SFDVKD come from the germline V gene. The V gene lost 1 base and the J gene lost 8 bases, with 10 bases spanning the gap. CDR3 loop: CATSDFQTMGYTF. The CDR3 coding sequence is TGTGCCACCAGTGATTTCCAGACCATGGGCTACACCTTC.

The chain joins TRBV18 to TRBJ2-5; D perhaps matches TRBD2 (5 bases). There are 16 residues in the CDR3. V gave up 3 bases and J gave up 2 bases, with 16 bases separating them. Germline V gene data show CDR1 as KGHSH and CDR2 as LQKENI. CDR3 amino acids: CASSPRTLPIQETQYF. CDR3 DNA sequence: TGTGCCAGCTCACCTAGGACTCTTCCCATACAAGAGACCCAGTACTTC.

This clonotype was seen repeatedly, ten times or more. The rearrangement joins TRBV12-3 or TRBV12-4 to TRBJ1-2; no clear D gene. The CDR3 extends over 12 amino acids. V was pared by 4 bases and J by 8 bases, with 11 bases between. The CDR3 sequence: CASSSRGSGYTF. CDR3 coding DNA: TGTGCCAGCAGTTCAAGAGGGAGCGGCTACACCTTC.

This CDR3 reads CASSVTAGGINEQFF. CDR3 coding DNA: TGTGCCAGCAGCGTCACGGCGGGAGGGATAAATGAGCAGTTCTTC. The rearrangement links TRBV9 to TRBJ2-1, with 9 bases aligning to TRBD2. V lost 2 bases to trimming and J lost 7 bases; unmatched junction nucleotides: 7. CDR1 and CDR2 from the germline V gene are SGDLS and YYNGEE. This CDR3 has 15 amino acids.

This clonotype was seen more than once but under ten times. The gene calls are TRBV11-1 and TRBJ2-3; tentatively, D is TRBD2 (6 bases). The CDR3 sequence is 16 residues long. V was clipped by 0 bases and J by 0 bases, with 10 bases between them. Germline CDR1 reads SGHAT; CDR2 reads FQDESV (reference sequence). The CDR3 loop reads CASSLARGVSTDTQYF. The DNA for the CDR3 is TGTGCCAGCAGCTTAGCCCGCGGGGTGAGCACAGATACGCAGTATTTT.

This clonotype was detected ten times or more. This chain joins TRBV6-2 or TRBV6-3 and TRBJ2-5, with 9 bases matching TRBD1. J lost 5 bases, V lost 5 bases, and 6 bases had no gene match. CDR1 is MNHEY, CDR2 SVGEGT, per germline. The CDR3 spans 14 residues. CDR3 amino acids: CASSEGQGWETQYF. The DNA of the CDR3 is TGTGCCAGCAGTGAGGGACAGGGATGGGAGACCCAGTACTTC.